These 18 T cell receptor beta chains originate from one sample sequenced in a study of beta chain features in type 1 diabetes. Findings and limits, study-wide: Moderately but significantly shorter TCRB CDR3s were found in Type 1 diabetes patients in all four CD4+ subsets.

The antigens these receptors bind are not known. The sequenced template was cDNA made from the entire isolated RNA. The data were produced by immunoSEQ multiplex PCR, yet TCRdb's version contains in-frame clones alone and is incomplete. Of under 350,000 clones listed, about 23% are singletons. Material: naive CD4+ T cells from blood. The source of these receptors is a woman aged 30 to 39 with type 1 diabetes.

This clone was seen a few times. The genes are TRBV4-2 and TRBJ2-3; maybe TRBD2 (5 bases). This CDR3 region has 15 residues. V was pared by 0 bases and J by 5 bases, with 12 bases between. Germline V lookup: CDR1 LGHNA, CDR2 YNFKEQ. The CDR3 reads CASSQDQFGGDTQYF. In DNA form, the CDR3 reads TGTGCCAGCAGCCAAGATCAATTCGGAGGAGATACGCAGTATTTT.

The chain is built from TRBV6-5 and TRBJ2-1, with 10 bases fitting TRBD1. The CDR3 loop spans 14 amino acids. The trim removed 4 bases at V and 8 bases at J, leaving 5 bases unmatched. The germline gives CDR1 MNHEY, CDR2 SVGAGI. The CDR3 here is CASSLDRGAHEQFF. The CDR3 DNA reads as TGTGCCAGCAGTTTGGACAGGGGGGCTCATGAGCAGTTCTTC.

The table lists this clone with a few counts. The rearrangement joins TRBV4-1 to TRBJ2-5, with D possibly being TRBD1 (5 bases). Germline V gene sequence: CDR1 MGHRA, CDR2 YSYEKL. The CDR3 is 14 residues long. Trimming removed 0 bases from V and 5 bases from J, with 10 bases in between. The CDR3, as DNA: TGCGCCAGCAGCCAAGAGTCAGGGTCGGAGACCCAGTACTTC. Translation gives CASSQESGSETQYF.

This chain connects TRBV30 to TRBJ1-1; D is unresolved. CDR3 size: 12 residues. CDR1 and CDR2 (germline): GTSNPN, SVGIG (reference sequence). V was clipped by 5 bases and J by 2 bases, with 9 bases between them. CDR3 nucleotide sequence: TGTGCCTGGGACATTGCCAACACTGAAGCTTTCTTT. Amino acid sequence: CAWDIANTEAFF.

The chain has TRBV30 and TRBJ2-7; TRBD2 matches 7 bases. The trim removed 1 base at V and 7 bases at J, leaving 19 bases unmatched. This CDR3 has 17 amino acids. Germline loops: CDR1 GTSNPN, CDR2 SVGIG (reference sequence). The CDR3 protein is CAWSASRTRKHRREQYF. For the CDR3, the DNA is TGTGCCTGGAGTGCATCCCGGACTAGAAAGCACCGTCGTGAGCAGTACTTC.

The J gene is TRBJ2-4, the V gene TRBV19; 7 bases agree with TRBD1. Germline V gene sequence: CDR1 LNHDA, CDR2 SQIVND (reference sequence). CDR3 length: 11 amino acids. Trimming at V came to 5 bases and at J to 13 bases, leaving 5 bases not matched to a gene. The CDR3 bases are TGTGCCAGTAGTCTCCGGGACAGACAGTACTTC. Translated: CASSLRDRQYF.

The J gene is TRBJ1-5, the V gene TRBV9; the match to TRBD1 covers 8 bases. The germline V gene has CDR1 SGDLS and CDR2 YYNGEE. This CDR3 comprises 16 residues. J was trimmed by 2 bases and V by 0 bases; bases with no gene match: 4. CDR3 sequence (DNA): TGTGCCAGCAGCGTAGGATCGGGACAGGGCAATCAGCCCCAGCATTTT. Its translation is CASSVGSGQGNQPQHF.

This clone was observed a handful of times. J is TRBJ2-3 and V is TRBV11-2; 7 bases are a match to TRBD2. The germline gives CDR1 SGHAT, CDR2 FQNNGV. This CDR3 spans 15 amino acids. V lost 5 bases to trimming and J lost 1 base; unmatched junction nucleotides: 6. The CDR3 DNA is TGTGCCAGCAGCCAGGGCCTAGCGGGCACAGATACGCAGTATTTT. It specifies CASSQGLAGTDTQYF.

The chain combines TRBV28 with TRBJ2-7, with 12 bases fitting TRBD1. The CDR3 has 15 residues. Germline CDR1 MDHEN, CDR2 SYDVKM. V dropped 1 base and J dropped 6; count of bases not matched to a gene: 4. As DNA, the CDR3 is TGTGCCAGCAGTTTATCATGGGGACAGGGGGCCGAGCAGTACTTC. Its translation: CASSLSWGQGAEQYF.

The chain is built from TRBV2 and TRBJ2-7; 9 bases agree with TRBD1. The CDR3 loop spans 13 amino acids. With V trimmed by 10 bases and J by 3 bases, 7 bases remained unmatched. Germline V gene data show CDR1 as SNHLY and CDR2 as FYNNEI. This CDR3 is CATTGTGIYEQYF. The CDR3 region has the DNA TGTGCCACCACCGGGACAGGGATCTACGAGCAGTACTTC.

In this sample, this clone turned up a few times. The rearrangement links TRBV7-3 to TRBJ1-1, with a possible D match to TRBD1 (5 bases). V lost 5 bases and J 1 base, leaving 14 bases between the germline ends. CDR3 length: 15 amino acids. CDR1 and CDR2 (germline): SGHTA, FQGTGA. The CDR3 DNA follows: TGTGCCAGCAGCCTAGAGGCGGGACGGAACACTGAAGCTTTCTTT. Its protein product is CASSLEAGRNTEAFF.

This clone appeared a few times. The genes are TRBV6-4 and TRBJ2-1; D is perhaps TRBD2 (6 bases). V lost 3 bases and J lost 4, with 16 bases in between. CDR3 length: 16 residues. CDR1 MRHNA and CDR2 SNTAGT come from the germline V gene. DNA of the CDR3: TGTGCCAGCAGTGAAGTGGTGACTAGTGTTTACAATGAGCAGTTCTTC. This codes for CASSEVVTSVYNEQFF.

This clone was found a few times. The chain has TRBV6-1 and TRBJ2-5, with 7 bases fitting TRBD2. This CDR3 has 14 residues. J was trimmed by 3 bases and V by 3 bases; bases with no gene match: 4. Germline CDR1 reads MNHNS; CDR2 reads SASEGT. The CDR3 loop reads CASSDGGGEETQYF. The CDR3 nucleotides read TGTGCCAGCAGTGATGGCGGGGGAGAAGAGACCCAGTACTTC.

This clone occurred once. Relative to the germline gene, one junction end is altered; a read error may explain this. This rearrangement joins TRBV7-7 to TRBJ2-5; tentatively, D is TRBD2 (7 bases). This CDR3 contains 16 residues. Germline assignment: CDR1 SSHAT and CDR2 FNYEAQ (reference sequence). CDR3 amino acids: CASSAILGGGGETQYF. CDR3 nucleotides: TGTGCTAGCAGCGCCATCCTAGGGGGGGGTGGTGAGACCCAGTACTTC.

DNA for the CDR3: TGTGCCAGCAGCTTAACGGGGAGCGGTATCGGCTACACCTTC. This encodes CASSLTGSGIGYTF. The chain joins TRBV7-3 to TRBJ1-2; unclear D gene. The CDR3 loop spans 14 amino acids. Germline assignment: CDR1 SGHTA and CDR2 FQGTGA. Trimming took 0 bases from V and 8 from J, leaving 13 bases between them.

This clone was seen a few times. The chain couples TRBV20-1 to TRBJ2-7, with 7 bases that match TRBD1. CDR3 length: 11 amino acids. With 6 bases clipped from V and 5 bases from J, the junction kept 4 bases outside the gene matches. CDR1 is DFQATT, CDR2 SNEGSKA, per germline (reference sequence). The CDR3 sequence: CSADDRDEQYF. The CDR3 region has the DNA TGCAGTGCCGATGACAGGGACGAGCAGTACTTC.

The table lists this clone with a count of one. The CDR3 is CASSLTPAGQFF. The CDR3 region has the DNA TGTGCCAGCAGCCTAACGCCTGCGGGGCAGTTCTTC. This sequence joins TRBV5-6 and TRBJ2-1, with D maybe TRBD2 (5 bases). Trimming took 4 bases from V and 12 from J, leaving 14 bases between them. The CDR3 is 12 amino acids. Germline CDR1 SGHDT, CDR2 YYEEEE.

The chain uses TRBV7-2 and TRBJ2-5; tentative D call: TRBD2 (6 bases). The better agreement between TRBJ2-7 and the DNA end casts doubt on the J call. The CDR3 runs 14 residues. Germline V gene sequence: CDR1 SGHTA, CDR2 FQGNSA. The CDR3 nucleotides are TGTGCCAGTACGGGGACTGGGAGCTCCTACGAGCAGTACTTC. This codes for CASTGTGSSYEQYF.